Listed below are T cell receptor beta chains from one sample, sequenced in a study of cytomegalovirus exposure and HLA in healthy donors. Assay: immunoSEQ multiplex PCR; the TCRdb copy retains only in-frame clones and omits some. The repertoire holds 210,000 or so clones, with about three quarters as singletons. The sample was PBMCs. The receptors stem from a man younger than 30 in good health and CMV-seronegative. Each CDR3 is given with its conserved first and last residue. A D gene is named only where the DNA matches it firmly.

v_gene,d_gene,CDR3aa
TRBV11-2,TRBD1,CASSPGQGEKLFF
TRBV4-3,NA,CASSQEILTYEQYF
TRBV2,NA,CASRGGPRHQPQHF
TRBV19,NA,CASKGEGNTEAFF
TRBV6-4,NA,CASSDGSQNEKLFF
TRBV6-1,NA,CASSPSGGDVYGYTF
TRBV28,NA,CASGYSGNTIYF
TRBV29-1,NA,CSVEDRGGNYGYTF
TRBV19,TRBD1,CASSIGQVGEKLFF
TRBV7-3,TRBD1,CASSSQGDADTQYF
TRBV20-1,NA,CSAPGDGYTF
TRBV5-6,NA,CASSWGEARGEQYF
TRBV27,NA,CASSLEHRARAYEQYF
TRBV5-1,NA,CASSLGPGANTEAFF
TRBV30,NA,CAWSVRGRVDEKLFF
TRBV7-3,TRBD1,CASSLNPRGLDNEQFF
TRBV5-1,NA,CASSLRQSYEQYF
TRBV4-2,NA,CASSQEPGGGIGRPQHF
TRBV18,TRBD1,CASSPLDRAYTEAFF
TRBV10-3,NA,CAIMRDSSYNEQFF
TRBV7-9,NA,CATQDTIYF
TRBV7-3,TRBD1,CASSQVTGANQPQHF
TRBV6-4,NA,CASSPSGGVGNQPQHF
TRBV30,TRBD1,CAWSVTRTGGSYGYTF
TRBV30,TRBD2,CAWSVGLAGVNEQFF
TRBV29-1,NA,CSVGDKTVRNTDTQYF
TRBV5-4,NA,CASSPISKGGGPGKLFF
TRBV10-1,TRBD1,CASATGTGSDEQYF
TRBV5-1,TRBD1,CATSRDSDYNEQFF
TRBV5-4,NA,CASTQKEGLSTDTQYF
TRBV5-1,TRBD1,CASSPTGAKGQYF
TRBV30,NA,CAWTNSPWGSEKQYF
TRBV28,TRBD1,CASKLPGGAGYGYTF
TRBV30,NA,CAWSGQQGSNYGYTF
TRBV4-1,TRBD2,CASSQGGGLNTDTQYF
TRBV19,TRBD1,CASSGGSRTGFEQYF
TRBV5-4,TRBD1,CASSLPDRVNTEAFF
TRBV6-5,NA,CASRTGPPGKKLFF
TRBV15,NA,CATSIPGADTQYF
TRBV2,NA,CASSALGGEHLGGYGYTF
TRBV6-6,TRBD1,CASSGPGQEKETQYF
TRBV7-8,NA,CASRLFIDPTGQETQYF
TRBV14,NA,CASSQWAGASTDTQYF
TRBV28,TRBD1,CASSPSTGVGEQFF
TRBV6-5,NA,CASTEDRIKQYF
TRBV29-1,NA,CSVESRAPSGANVLTF
TRBV29-1,TRBD1,CSVRTGTGSYEQYF
TRBV6-5,NA,CASGRQGLEGYTF